This T cell receptor beta chain was recovered during a study of shared clonotypes between healthy human individuals. This CDR3 has 14 residues. V lost 7 bases and J 0 bases, leaving 9 bases between the germline ends. CDR1 and CDR2 (germline): LNHDA, SQIVND (reference sequence). This table comes from immunoSEQ multiplex PCR, and its TCRdb copy is limited to in-frame clones, with some not included. The table includes approximately 350,000 clones, about 74% detected once. The chain joins TRBV19 to TRBJ2-2; D unclear. The sequence was collected from a man aged 25-45 years in good health. The sequencing input was memory CD4+ T cells sorted from blood. Subset reported: CD45RA-negative fraction. CDR3 DNA: TGTGCCAGTACCCTGGTCGCGAACACCGGGGAGCTGTTTTTT. Its translation is CASTLVANTGELFF.